These T cell receptor beta chains were read from a single sample in a study of shared clonotypes between healthy human individuals. Profiling relied on immunoSEQ multiplex PCR, and the TCRdb table lists in-frame clones only, not all of them. The data show under 600,000 clones, approximately 95% seen once. The sample consisted of naive CD4+ T cells sorted from blood. Receptors were obtained from a woman younger than 45 in good health. Both conserved end residues are part of each CDR3. A D gene is named only where the DNA matches it firmly. Part of the rows lack a size; the others show once, few, many or a class for expanded clones.

d_gene | j_gene | abundance | v_gene | CDR3aa | CDR3nt
TRBD2 | TRBJ2-6 | NA | TRBV2 | CARDSGLYSGANVLTF | TGTGCCAGAGATAGCGGGCTTTACTCTGGGGCCAACGTCCTGACTTTC
NA | TRBJ1-1 | once | TRBV29-1 | CSAARGAVNTEAFF | TGCAGCGCCGCCCGGGGTGCGGTGAACACTGAAGCTTTCTTT
TRBD1 | TRBJ2-7 | NA | TRBV7-9 | CASSFGDRQSYEQYF | TGTGCCAGCAGCTTCGGGGACAGACAGAGCTACGAGCAGTACTTC
NA | TRBJ1-6 | NA | TRBV11-2 | CASSLYQGGGPLHF | TGTGCCAGCAGCTTATACCAAGGCGGGGGGCCCCTCCACTTT
TRBD2 | TRBJ2-1 | NA | TRBV4-1 | CASSQGLGRSGGTHEQFF | TGCGCCAGCAGCCAAGGACTCGGGAGGTCGGGAGGGACCCATGAGCAGTTCTTC
NA | TRBJ1-4 | NA | TRBV7-9 | CASSSQQAWDEKLFF | TGTGCCAGCAGCTCCCAACAGGCCTGGGATGAAAAACTGTTTTTT
NA | TRBJ1-4 | once | TRBV18 | CASSPRNDEKLFF | TGTGCCAGCTCACCCCGGAATGACGAAAAACTGTTTTTT
NA | TRBJ1-5 | NA | TRBV6-1 | CASSASPTSNQPQHF | TGTGCCAGCAGTGCCTCGCCTACTAGCAATCAGCCCCAGCATTTT
TRBD1 | TRBJ1-1 | NA | TRBV6-6 | CASSQAGTGFAFF | TGTGCCAGCAGTCAAGCCGGGACAGGGTTTGCTTTCTTT
NA | TRBJ1-2 | NA | TRBV29-1 | CSVQQGSVSGLGYTF | TGCAGCGTCCAACAGGGTTCAGTATCTGGGTTAGGCTACACCTTC
TRBD2 | TRBJ2-7 | NA | TRBV2 | CASSEEGLAFLGGQYF | TGTGCCAGCAGTGAAGAGGGACTAGCGTTCCTCGGCGGGCAGTACTTC
TRBD1 | TRBJ1-1 | NA | TRBV28 | CASSWTGGRTEAFF | TGTGCCAGCAGCTGGACAGGGGGCAGAACTGAAGCTTTCTTT
TRBD1 | TRBJ1-2 | NA | TRBV6-1 | CASRATGSYGYTF | TGTGCCAGCAGAGCGACAGGGAGCTATGGCTACACCTTC
NA | TRBJ2-4 | NA | TRBV27 | CASSEMGLAKNIQYF | TGTGCCAGCAGCGAGATGGGGCTAGCCAAAAACATTCAGTACTTC
TRBD2 | TRBJ2-7 | NA | TRBV6-5 | CASRVTGTSGYEQYF | TGTGCCAGCAGGGTAACCGGGACTAGTGGTTACGAGCAGTACTTC
NA | TRBJ2-3 | NA | TRBV28 | CASSPSGSTDTQYF | TGTGCCAGCAGCCCCAGCGGCTCCACAGATACGCAGTATTTT
NA | TRBJ2-1 | once | TRBV28 | CASSATWAANNEQFF | TGTGCCAGCAGTGCCACTTGGGCCGCGAACAATGAGCAGTTCTTC
NA | TRBJ2-6 | NA | TRBV19 | CASSSVSGANVLTF | TGTGCCAGTAGTAGCGTCTCTGGGGCCAACGTCCTGACTTTC
NA | TRBJ1-1 | NA | TRBV2 | CASTITRPENTEAFF | TGTGCCAGCACCATCACTCGGCCGGAAAACACTGAAGCTTTCTTT
NA | TRBJ2-1 | NA | TRBV2 | CASGVRRVYNEQFF | TGTGCCAGCGGGGTGAGGAGGGTGTACAATGAGCAGTTCTTC
NA | TRBJ2-3 | NA | TRBV5-4 | CASSPKAGGRDTQYF | TGTGCCAGCAGCCCGAAGGCGGGCGGCCGGGATACGCAGTATTTT
TRBD1 | TRBJ2-7 | NA | TRBV6-5 | CASSAPQGVMYEQYF | TGTGCCAGCAGCGCACCCCAGGGGGTAATGTACGAGCAGTACTTC
NA | TRBJ2-5 | NA | TRBV18 | CASSTVLQETQYF | TGTGCCAGCTCGACAGTTTTGCAGGAGACCCAGTACTTC
NA | TRBJ1-5 | NA | TRBV7-8 | CASSLAGTNQPQHF | TGTGCCAGCAGCTTAGCCGGCACTAATCAGCCCCAGCATTTT
TRBD1 | TRBJ1-1 | NA | TRBV7-2 | CASSLEGQLNTEAFF | TGTGCCAGCAGCTTGGAGGGACAGCTGAACACTGAAGCTTTCTTT
TRBD2 | TRBJ2-7 | NA | TRBV10-3 | CAISTLAGSYEQYF | TGTGCCATCAGTACACTAGCGGGGTCCTACGAGCAGTACTTC
NA | TRBJ2-1 | NA | TRBV2 | CASSVPGTATEQFF | TGTGCCAGCAGTGTTCCCGGGACTGCGACTGAGCAGTTCTTC
NA | TRBJ2-7 | NA | TRBV18 | CASSPISGATGAYEQYF | TGTGCCAGCTCACCAATAAGCGGCGCGACAGGTGCTTACGAGCAGTACTTC
TRBD2 | TRBJ2-7 | NA | TRBV15 | CATSRKREAYEQYF | TGTGCCACCAGCAGGAAGCGGGAGGCCTACGAGCAGTACTTC